This is a list of T cell receptor beta chains from one sample in a study of blood T cells in healthy people across ages. One entry per CDR3 protein, called by TCRdb with MiXCR from the 5' RACE reads. This table holds a few hundred thousand distinct CDR3 sequences, about 49% found once. Material: blood. These TCRs come from a man between 60 and 75 years old in good health. Each CDR3 is given with its conserved first and last residue. Where a row states a size, it is once, few, many or the class of an expanded clone; other rows omit it.

cdr3_aa	clone_size	v_call	j_call
CASIPGRGYNEQFF	-	TRBV5-1	TRBJ2-1
CASSLGGGQYNEQFF	many	TRBV7-2	TRBJ2-1
CASSFNINEQFF	-	TRBV7-9	TRBJ2-1
CASSPGAHQETQYF	few	TRBV7-2	TRBJ2-5
CASSSRPDRSYEQYF	once	TRBV27	TRBJ2-7
CASSSRATATLWGYTF	-	TRBV7-8	TRBJ1-2
CASVGGARQETQYF	-	TRBV27	TRBJ2-5
CASSLIGQGMNEQFF	-	TRBV12-3/TRBV12-4	TRBJ2-1
CASSGDRGTDTQYF	few	TRBV4-2	TRBJ2-3
CASSLVGQGDEQYF	few	TRBV11-2	TRBJ2-7
CASTTTLANTGELFF	-	TRBV2	TRBJ2-2
CASSLASGANVLTF	many	TRBV27	TRBJ2-6
CASRGISGQGYNSPLHF	-	TRBV6-6	TRBJ1-6
CASSQGSRRREETQYF	many	TRBV3-1	TRBJ2-5
CASSQPGLAYNEQFF	-	TRBV6-2/TRBV6-3	TRBJ2-1
CASSQGSIMNTEAFF	-	TRBV4-1	TRBJ1-1
CASSPLGRNQETQYF	-	TRBV18	TRBJ2-5
CASSLALPIGEQYF	-	TRBV7-9	TRBJ2-7
CATEEGINYNEQFF	many	TRBV2	TRBJ2-1
CASRALAGASGTQYF	-	TRBV7-8	TRBJ2-5
CSAPKGAAETQYF	few	TRBV20-1	TRBJ2-5
CATQGAGNQPQHF	few	TRBV10-3	TRBJ1-5
CASSQGLSGEQFF	-	TRBV3-1	TRBJ2-1
CASSLRHNEKLFF	many	TRBV14	TRBJ1-4
CASSGGRGPQETQYF	-	TRBV5-7	TRBJ2-5
CASSQRRDAEQFF	-	TRBV6-5	TRBJ2-1
CSASPGQAPTYEQYF	-	TRBV20-1	TRBJ2-7
CASSSGAGAKETQYF	-	TRBV7-2	TRBJ2-5
CASSAGTVLNYGYTF	-	TRBV5-1	TRBJ1-2
CASSAFLPGQGPFNEQFF	few	TRBV12-3/TRBV12-4	TRBJ2-1
CASSQDRLAGGSTDTQYF	-	TRBV4-2	TRBJ2-3
CASSYRSEAFF	-	TRBV6-2/TRBV6-3	TRBJ1-1
CSPPDRGRNTF	-	TRBV20-1	TRBJ1-2
CSAPRGGKRDEQYF	-	TRBV20-1	TRBJ2-7
CASSLEIIEETQYF	-	TRBV5-1	TRBJ2-5
CASSLGQGPTYEQYF	many	TRBV12-3/TRBV12-4	TRBJ2-7
CASSFPGPYEQYF	-	TRBV28	-
CSVGQANVLTF	-	TRBV29-1	TRBJ2-6
CASSEGAGGKYNEQFF	-	TRBV6-1	TRBJ2-1
CAIRDSPLEQYF	-	TRBV10-3	TRBJ2-7
CSARRGSDTQYF	many	TRBV20-1	TRBJ2-3
CASSSAGTSANNEQFF	-	TRBV27	TRBJ2-1
CASSLGTGEYQPQHF	-	TRBV7-8	TRBJ1-5
CASRKREGPHEQYF	-	TRBV27	-
CASDTTGNNYGYTF	-	TRBV28	TRBJ1-2
CASSIRTGVGYTF	-	TRBV7-9	TRBJ1-2
CASSSAGRANEKLFF	-	TRBV12-3/TRBV12-4	TRBJ1-4
CASSEGASGALQETQYF	-	TRBV5-6	TRBJ2-5
CASSVGQGATDTQYF	-	TRBV6-4	TRBJ2-3
CASSPMGGPGNEQYF	-	TRBV6-2/TRBV6-3	TRBJ2-5
CASSDAFYNEQFF	-	TRBV6-2/TRBV6-3	TRBJ2-1
CASSYSGTEQYF	-	TRBV6-5	-
CASSRGGGEGEAFF	-	TRBV12-3/TRBV12-4	TRBJ1-1
CASSSSSPRPTQETQYF	many	TRBV7-2	TRBJ2-5
CSVQGGTGANVLTF	many	TRBV29-1	TRBJ2-6
CASSFQGPTYEQYF	-	TRBV12-3/TRBV12-4	TRBJ2-7
CASNYLSGGTDTQYF	-	TRBV6-5	TRBJ2-3
CASSSGQARWGYTF	few	TRBV6-5	TRBJ1-2
CASSQETRGQKNTQYF	many	TRBV4-1	TRBJ2-3